This passage covers 15 T cell receptor beta chains from one sample sequenced in a study of blood T cell repertoires in COVID-19. The data were produced by immunoSEQ multiplex PCR, yet TCRdb's version contains in-frame clones alone and is incomplete. The data hold some 260,000 clones, with about 73% observed a single time. Sequencing was done on a sample of peripheral blood. These receptors were obtained from a woman older than 75 with acute or convalescent COVID-19.

The chain uses TRBV9 and TRBJ1-2; D is unclear. This CDR3 has 15 residues. Germline loops: CDR1 SGDLS, CDR2 YYNGEE. V lost 4 bases, J lost 4 bases, and 17 bases lay in between. The CDR3 is CASSSTVARPYGYTF. In nucleotides, the CDR3 is TGTGCCAGCAGCTCTACCGTCGCCAGGCCCTATGGCTACACCTTC.

The table lists this clone with a few counts. The gene calls are TRBV2 and TRBJ2-1, with a tentative D call TRBD1 (6 bases). The ends were cut back, 6 bases at V and 5 bases at J, with 17 bases in the middle. The CDR3 covers 15 residues. Germline lookup yields CDR1 SNHLY and CDR2 FYNNEI. As DNA, the CDR3 is TGTGCCAGCAGCCCGGTAGGGGGTGCCCACAATGAGCAGTTCTTC. It specifies CASSPVGGAHNEQFF. Based on the CDR3 plus reference TRBV2 and TRBJ2-1, the full variable domain is EPEVTQTPSHQVTQMGQEVILRCVPISNHLYFYWYRQILGQKVEFLVSFYNNEISEKSEIFDDQFSVERPDGSNFTLKIRSTKLEDSAMYFCASSPVGGAHNEQFFGPGTRLTVL.

This clone was observed once. The J gene is TRBJ1-2, the V gene TRBV6-1, with unresolved D. CDR3 length equals 15 residues. Germline loops: CDR1 MNHNS, CDR2 SASEGT. V was pared by 2 bases and J by 4 bases, with 14 bases between. CDR3 in DNA: TGTGCCAGCAGTGAACCTATACGCTTCCTCTATGGCTACACCTTC. This codes for CASSEPIRFLYGYTF.

The CDR3 bases are TGTGCCAGCAGTGAACTCGAGCTCACTGAAGCTTTCTTT. This gives the protein CASSELELTEAFF. The chain uses TRBV2 and TRBJ1-1; D not resolved. The CDR3 loop spans 13 amino acids. With 2 bases removed from V and 4 bases from J, the gap between germline ends came to 8 bases. Germline CDR1 reads SNHLY; CDR2 reads FYNNEI.

The chain combines TRBV15 with TRBJ2-3; 8 nucleotides line up with TRBD1. The CDR3 loop spans 16 amino acids. Germline CDR1 reads LNHNV; CDR2 reads YYDKDF (reference sequence). The trim removed 0 bases at V and 4 bases at J, leaving 6 bases unmatched. For the CDR3, the DNA is TGTGCCACCAGCAGAGACAGGGGGCGCGTCGCAGATACGCAGTATTTT. Translated: CATSRDRGRVADTQYF.

V usage is TRBV20-1 and J usage is TRBJ1-5; unclear D gene. CDR3 length equals 11 residues. Germline V lookup: CDR1 DFQATT, CDR2 SNEGSKA (reference sequence). V gave up 3 bases and J gave up 6 bases, with 6 bases separating them. CDR3 bases: TGCAGTGCTAGCGCGGGTCAGCCCCAGCATTTT. Translated, it gives CSASAGQPQHF.

The chain has TRBV7-3 and TRBJ2-5; 7 bases line up with TRBD1. Germline V lookup: CDR1 SGHTA, CDR2 FQGTGA. This CDR3 contains 13 residues. The trim removed 1 base at V and 4 bases at J, leaving 0 bases unmatched. CDR3 nucleotides: TGTGCCAGCAGCTTAAACAGGGGAGAGACCCAGTACTTC. This translates into CASSLNRGETQYF.

The chain links TRBV11-2 to TRBJ2-2, with 11 bases that match TRBD2. V lost 2 bases to trimming and J lost 1 base; unmatched junction nucleotides: 0. Germline V gives CDR1 SGHAT, CDR2 FQNNGV. The CDR3 consists of 16 residues. CDR3 nucleotide sequence: TGTGCCAGCAGCTTAACTAGCGGGGGGAACACCGGGGAGCTGTTTTTT. Its translation: CASSLTSGGNTGELFF. Using reference TRBV11-2 and TRBJ2-2 for the parts outside the CDR3, the full variable domain is EAGVAQSPRYKIIEKRQSVAFWCNPISGHATLYWYQQILGQGPKLLIQFQNNGVVDDSQLPKDRFSAERLKGVDSTLKIQPAKLEDSAVYLCASSLTSGGNTGELFFGEGSRLTVL.

V usage is TRBV6-2 or TRBV6-3 and J usage is TRBJ1-5; D is undetermined. Trimming removed 6 bases at V and 3 bases at J, with 12 bases between. CDR3 length: 14 amino acids. CDR1 and CDR2 (germline): MNHEY, SVGEGT. CDR3 coding DNA: TGTGCCAGCAGCCGACGGGGAGACAATCAGCCCCAGCATTTT. Amino acid sequence: CASSRRGDNQPQHF.

This chain connects TRBV6-2 or TRBV6-3 to TRBJ2-7; 9 positions agree with TRBD2. The CDR3 runs to 16 residues. The germline CDR1 and CDR2 sequences are MNHEY and SVGEGT. The V and J ends lost 0 bases and 4 bases, in that order; junction bases with no gene match: 7. The CDR3 DNA follows: TGTGCCAGCAGTTACTCGAAATTAGCGGGGGAATACGAGCAGTACTTC. It yields the protein CASSYSKLAGEYEQYF.

This chain joins TRBV5-1 and TRBJ2-5; D remains unclear. Germline lookup yields CDR1 SGHRS and CDR2 YFSETQ. The V gene lost 7 bases and the J gene lost 5 bases, with 9 bases spanning the gap. CDR3 length: 11 amino acids. CDR3 coding DNA: TGCGCCAGCCGAGAAACGGAGACCCAGTACTTC. Its translation: CASRETETQYF.

The J gene is TRBJ2-7, the V gene TRBV5-5; 10 bases are shared with TRBD1. Unmatched junction bases numbered 4, after V lost 1 base and J lost 3 bases. Germline values: CDR1 SGHKS, CDR2 YYEKEE (reference sequence). CDR3 length: 15 amino acids. The CDR3 sequence is CASSLKGQGNYEQYF. CDR3 DNA: TGTGCCAGCAGCTTGAAGGGACAGGGGAACTACGAGCAGTACTTC.

This chain uses TRBV30 with TRBJ1-2, with D uncertain. The ends were cut back, 3 bases at V and 5 bases at J, with 19 bases in the middle. The germline CDR1 and CDR2 sequences are GTSNPN and SVGIG (reference sequence). The CDR3 is 15 residues long. CDR3 nucleotide sequence: TGTGCCTGGAGGGCACCGGGGATATTAGGTTATGGCTACACCTTC. Translated: CAWRAPGILGYGYTF.

The chain joins TRBV4-3 to TRBJ2-3; maybe TRBD1 (5 bases). The V gene's germline CDR1 is LGHNA and CDR2 YSLEER. The CDR3 consists of 16 residues. Between the trimmed V and J ends, which lost 4 bases and 1 base, there was a span of 15 bases. The CDR3 protein is CASSPGPPGGTDTQYF. CDR3 DNA sequence: TGCGCCAGCAGCCCAGGGCCTCCTGGAGGCACAGATACGCAGTATTTT.

In this sample, this clone turned up a few times. The V call is TRBV19, the J call TRBJ1-2; D is possibly TRBD1 (5 bases). V gave up 2 bases and J gave up 8 bases, with 18 bases separating them. The germline CDR1 and CDR2 sequences are LNHDA and SQIVND (reference sequence). This CDR3 comprises 15 residues. The CDR3 region is CASSISPGTAGGYTF. CDR3 DNA sequence: TGTGCCAGTAGTATATCGCCAGGGACGGCGGGGGGCTACACCTTC.